This entry describes one T cell receptor beta chain. This sample is part of a study of neoadjuvant nivolumab and ipilimumab in lung cancer. Sequenced by immunoSEQ multiplex PCR; TCRdb stores in-frame clones only, minus some. The sample carries 39,000 or so clones, approximately 89% recorded once. The sequenced sample was peripheral blood, obtained before neoadjuvant nivolumab, alone or with ipilimumab. The sequence came from an adult with non-small cell lung cancer.

CDR3 nucleotides: TGTGCCAGCAGCGTCGGGACAGGGGTTAGCTCCTACGAGCAGTACTTC. As protein: CASSVGTGVSSYEQYF. The chain links TRBV9 to TRBJ2-7, with 10 nucleotides matching TRBD1. The germline gives CDR1 SGDLS, CDR2 YYNGEE. The CDR3 loop spans 16 amino acids. V lost 2 bases, J lost 0 bases, and 5 bases stayed unmatched.